Detailed here is one T cell receptor beta chain. No cognate antigen has been identified for it. No per-base quality is available; no much larger clone lies one base away. This sample stems from a study of control samples from healthy donors and cancer patients (TCRdb year 2020). CDR1 and CDR2 are drawn from the germline V gene (reference sequence): DFQATT, SNEGSKA. Cut back by 7 bases and 3 bases, the V and J ends lie 7 bases apart. There are 11 amino acids in the CDR3, from cysteine to phenylalanine inclusive. Just the 33-base CDR3 DNA is kept, in frame starting at base 1. Library preparation employed the immunoSEQ multiplex PCR assay. What TCRdb holds here is the immuneACCESS table cut down to in-frame rearrangements. Part of the clones is not present; checked against another copy, under half of the missing clones reflect an unresolved V gene, and the others are unexplained. In this sample the table shows some 410,000 clones, about nine tenths of which occur a single time. The top ten clonotypes cover 5% to 8% of the sample.

The sequenced sample consisted of PBMCs. This clonotype was obtained from a man in his forties or fifties with head and neck cancer. The chain uses TRBV20-1 and TRBJ2-1; the D region possibly corresponds to TRBD2 (6 bases align). The DNA is as follows: TGCAGTGTCGGGAGCTACAATGAGCAGTTCTTC. Protein translation: CSVGSYNEQFF.